Described below is a single T cell receptor (beta chain) sequence and its context. Its antigen remains unknown. These data are taken from a study of OX40 agonist ivuxolimab in advanced cancers. Points from the study as a whole: CD8+ T cells averaged more expanded clones than CD4+.

The CDR3 extends over 14 amino acids. The V end lost 2 bases, the J end lost 2 bases, and 10 bases lay between the germline ends. Germline V gene lookup returns CDR1 MNHNY and CDR2 SVGAGI (reference sequence). With autoimmune disease history or systemic immunosuppression, patients were excluded. Measured with immunoSEQ multiplex PCR; TCRdb has only the in-frame clones, and not every one. The sample has some 38,000 clones, around 89% seen once. The input for sequencing was CD4+ or CD8+ T cells sorted from blood, taken in a trial of the OX40 agonist ivuxolimab. The clonotype originates from an adult with an advanced solid tumor such as melanoma, head and neck, liver or kidney cancer. This chain connects TRBV6-6 to TRBJ2-7; no firm D call. CDR3: CASSYGSVPYEQYF. The CDR3 nucleotides read TGTGCCAGCAGTTACGGCTCGGTGCCCTACGAGCAGTACTTC.